This T cell receptor (beta chain) appears in the sequencing data of a study of OX40 agonist ivuxolimab in advanced cancers. As to this clone: What it binds is not known.

Study-wide results and caveats: At 0.1 to 3.0 mg/kg, CD4+ and CD8+ blood T cells expanded clonally by week 6.

The repertoire was sequenced with immunoSEQ multiplex PCR; TCRdb's copy has only in-frame clones and lacks some. Of about 48,000 clones listed, nearly 95% are singletons. Source: CD4+ or CD8+ T cells sorted from blood, taken in a trial of the OX40 agonist ivuxolimab. The TCR comes from an adult with an advanced solid tumor such as melanoma, head and neck, liver or kidney cancer.

In DNA, the CDR3 is TGTGCCCGCCGGGACAGAAACTGGGGTGGCTACACCTTC. It specifies CARRDRNWGGYTF. The chain employs TRBV30 and TRBJ1-2; TRBD1 matches at 7 bases. With V trimmed by 8 bases and J by 7 bases, 13 bases remained unmatched. This CDR3 has 13 residues. CDR1 is GTSNPN, CDR2 SVGIG, per germline (reference sequence).